This T cell receptor (beta chain) was captured in a study of long-term antiretroviral therapy in people with HIV. Looking at the study overall: Initial samples were collected about a decade before the 2015 immediate-ART recommendation.

Only United States sites treated participants with HIV. Cryopreserved PBMC numbered 1-10 million per sample before DNA extraction. The CDR3 is made up of 14 amino acids. The V gene lost 8 bases and the J gene lost 2 bases, with 13 bases spanning the gap. Germline values: CDR1 MNHEY, CDR2 SVGAGI. This was the immunoSEQ v3.0 assay at survey level. Sequencing efforts were directed toward roughly 40,000-55,000 T-cell genomes per sample. The table came from immunoSEQ multiplex PCR; TCRdb's copy has only in-frame clones and leaves some out. The table records about 21,000 clones, under 90% of them present only once.

This TCR was sampled from a man in his fifties or sixties with HIV. This sample comprised unsorted PBMCs, obtained at the start of antiretroviral therapy. The rearrangement joins TRBV6-5 to TRBJ1-3; no clear D. The CDR3 nucleotides are TGTGCCAGCGGTCCAGGAGGAGCTGGAAACACCATATATTTT. It translates to CASGPGGAGNTIYF.